This T cell receptor (beta chain) is drawn from a study of technical replicates of blood from a handful of donors. CDR1 is SGDLS, CDR2 YYNGEE, per germline. The V gene lost 0 bases and the J gene lost 0 bases, with 10 bases spanning the gap. The CDR3 has 15 residues. TCRdb's table, derived via immunoSEQ multiplex PCR, lists solely in-frame clones and lacks some. The sample shows about 70,000 clones, approximately 92% of them seen only once. The chain has TRBV9 and TRBJ2-7, with D unresolved. This receptor was taken from a human donor in good health. Sequenced sample: T cells isolated from PBMCs. The CDR3 spells CASSVEVDSSYEQYF. The DNA for the CDR3 is TGTGCCAGCAGCGTAGAAGTTGATAGCTCCTACGAGCAGTACTTC.